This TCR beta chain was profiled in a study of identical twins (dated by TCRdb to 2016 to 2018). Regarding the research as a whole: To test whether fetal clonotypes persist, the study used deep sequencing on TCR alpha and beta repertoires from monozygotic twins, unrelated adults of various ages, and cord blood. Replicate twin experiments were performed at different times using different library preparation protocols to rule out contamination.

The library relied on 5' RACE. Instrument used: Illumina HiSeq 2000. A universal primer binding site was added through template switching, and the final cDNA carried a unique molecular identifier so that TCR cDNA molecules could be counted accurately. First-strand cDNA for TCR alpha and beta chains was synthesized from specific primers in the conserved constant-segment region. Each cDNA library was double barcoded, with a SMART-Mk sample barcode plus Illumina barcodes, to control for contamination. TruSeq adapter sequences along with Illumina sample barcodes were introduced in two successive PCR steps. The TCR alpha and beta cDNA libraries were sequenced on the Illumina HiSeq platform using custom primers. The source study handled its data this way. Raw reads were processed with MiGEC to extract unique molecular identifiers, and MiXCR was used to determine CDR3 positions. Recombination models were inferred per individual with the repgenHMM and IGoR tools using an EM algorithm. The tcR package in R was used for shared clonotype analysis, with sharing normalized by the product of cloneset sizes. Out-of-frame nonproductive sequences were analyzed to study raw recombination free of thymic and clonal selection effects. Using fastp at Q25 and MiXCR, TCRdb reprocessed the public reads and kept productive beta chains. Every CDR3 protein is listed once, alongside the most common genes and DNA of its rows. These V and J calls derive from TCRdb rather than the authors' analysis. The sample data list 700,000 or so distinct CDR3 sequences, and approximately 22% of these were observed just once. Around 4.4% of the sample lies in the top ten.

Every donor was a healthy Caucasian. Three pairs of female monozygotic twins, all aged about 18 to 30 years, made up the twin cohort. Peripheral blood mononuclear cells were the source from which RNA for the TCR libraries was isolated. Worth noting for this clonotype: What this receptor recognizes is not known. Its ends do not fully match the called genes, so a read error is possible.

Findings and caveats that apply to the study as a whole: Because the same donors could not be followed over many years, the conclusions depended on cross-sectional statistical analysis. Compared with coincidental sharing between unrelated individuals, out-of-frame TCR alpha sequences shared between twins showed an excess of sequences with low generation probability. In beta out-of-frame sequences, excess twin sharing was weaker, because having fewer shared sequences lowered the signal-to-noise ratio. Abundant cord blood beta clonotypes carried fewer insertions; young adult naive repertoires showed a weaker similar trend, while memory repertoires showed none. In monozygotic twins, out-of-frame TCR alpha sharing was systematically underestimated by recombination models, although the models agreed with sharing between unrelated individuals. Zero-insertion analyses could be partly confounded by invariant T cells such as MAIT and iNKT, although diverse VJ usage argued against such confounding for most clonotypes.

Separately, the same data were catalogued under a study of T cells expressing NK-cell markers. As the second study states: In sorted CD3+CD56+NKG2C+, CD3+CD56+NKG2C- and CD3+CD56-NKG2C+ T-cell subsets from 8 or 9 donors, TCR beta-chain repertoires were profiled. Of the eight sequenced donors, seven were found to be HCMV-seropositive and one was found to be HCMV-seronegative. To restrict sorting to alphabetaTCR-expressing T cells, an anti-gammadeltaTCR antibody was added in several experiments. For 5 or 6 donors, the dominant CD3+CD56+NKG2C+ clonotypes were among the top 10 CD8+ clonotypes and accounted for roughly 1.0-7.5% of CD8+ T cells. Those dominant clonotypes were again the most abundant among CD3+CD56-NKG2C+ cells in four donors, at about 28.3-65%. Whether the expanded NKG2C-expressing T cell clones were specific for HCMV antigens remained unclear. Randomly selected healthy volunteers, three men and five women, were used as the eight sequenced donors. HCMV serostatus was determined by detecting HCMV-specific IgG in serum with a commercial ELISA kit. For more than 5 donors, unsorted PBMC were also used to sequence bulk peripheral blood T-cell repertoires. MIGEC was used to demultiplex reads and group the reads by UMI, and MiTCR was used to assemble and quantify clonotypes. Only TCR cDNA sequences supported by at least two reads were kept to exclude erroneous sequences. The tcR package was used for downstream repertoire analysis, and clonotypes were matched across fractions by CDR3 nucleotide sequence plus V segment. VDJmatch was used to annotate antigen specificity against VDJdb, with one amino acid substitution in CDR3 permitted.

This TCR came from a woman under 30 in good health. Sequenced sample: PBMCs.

The CDR3 loop reads CASSLGLAESNTGELFF. In nucleotides, the sequence is TGTGCCAGCAGTTTGGGACTAGCGGAATCTAACACCGGGGAGCTGTTTTTT. The chain is assembled from TRBV5-6 and TRBJ2-2; the central 11 bases match TRBD2. Via the germline V gene, CDR1 is SGHDT and CDR2 YYEEEE. There are 17 amino acids in the CDR3, from cysteine to phenylalanine inclusive. The CDR3 DNA has 51 bases and is translated from base 1.